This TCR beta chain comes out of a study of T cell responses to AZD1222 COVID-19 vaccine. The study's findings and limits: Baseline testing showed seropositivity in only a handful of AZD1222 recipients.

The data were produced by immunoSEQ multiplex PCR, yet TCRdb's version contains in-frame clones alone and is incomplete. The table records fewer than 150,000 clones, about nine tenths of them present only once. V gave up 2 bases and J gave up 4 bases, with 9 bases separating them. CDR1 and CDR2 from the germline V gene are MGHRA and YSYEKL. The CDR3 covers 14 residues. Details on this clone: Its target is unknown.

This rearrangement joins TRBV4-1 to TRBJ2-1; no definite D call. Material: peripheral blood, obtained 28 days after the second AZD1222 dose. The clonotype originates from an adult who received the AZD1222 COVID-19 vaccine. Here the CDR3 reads CASSQPAAYNEQFF. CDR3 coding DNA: TGCGCCAGCAGCCAACCGGCCGCGTACAATGAGCAGTTCTTC.